This T cell receptor (beta chain) appears in the sequencing data of a study of blood T cells in healthy people across ages. PCR was performed a second time for roughly 7 to 12 cycles using a sample-barcoded 5' primer and a J-beta primer mix. TCRdb ran MiXCR on the 5' RACE reads and lists one entry per CDR3 protein. The profile shows fewer than 900,000 distinct CDR3 sequences, roughly 40% of them singletons. Regarding this clonotype: One end of the junction fails to match germline, which may point to a read error.

The sample was blood. The origin of this receptor is a man aged 18 to 29 in good health.

CDR3 loop: CASSSTGYGHTF. The CDR3 DNA reads as TGTGCCAGTAGTTCGACAGGATATGGCCACACCTTC. This chain uses TRBV19 with TRBJ1-2, with D possibly being TRBD1 (6 bases). The CDR3 spans 12 residues. Germline V gives CDR1 LNHDA, CDR2 SQIVND (reference sequence).